The 13 T cell receptor beta chains reported below all come from one sample, sequenced in a study of shared clonotypes between healthy human individuals. Libraries were prepared by immunoSEQ multiplex PCR; TCRdb keeps only in-frame clonotypes and omits some of them. This table has 550,000 to 850,000 clones, 55% to 75% appearing once. The source material was memory CD4+ T cells sorted from blood. Subset defined: CD45RA-negative fraction. The receptors come from a woman aged 25 to 39 in good health.

The rearrangement joins TRBV20-1 to TRBJ2-1; 8 nucleotides line up with TRBD2. The CDR3 extends over 11 amino acids. With 7 bases clipped from V and 6 bases from J, the junction kept 2 bases outside the gene matches. Germline lookup yields CDR1 DFQATT and CDR2 SNEGSKA (reference sequence). The CDR3 loop reads CSGLASNEQFF. The CDR3 nucleotides are TGCAGTGGACTAGCGAGCAATGAGCAGTTCTTC.

This rearrangement joins TRBV14 to TRBJ2-1, with TRBD2 matching 9 bases. Germline V lookup: CDR1 SGHDN, CDR2 FVKESK. V was pared by 2 bases and J by 5 bases, with 10 bases of the junction left unmatched. The CDR3 loop spans 17 amino acids. CDR3 sequence reads: CASSQPSFAGGHNEQFF. The CDR3 bases are TGTGCCAGCAGCCAACCCTCGTTCGCGGGAGGGCACAATGAGCAGTTCTTC.

This chain joins TRBV2 and TRBJ2-2; TRBD2 aligns across 9 bases. Germline V lookup: CDR1 SNHLY, CDR2 FYNNEI. The J segment lost 5 bases and the V segment lost 7 bases, leaving 8 bases of the junction unmatched. The CDR3 runs to 15 residues. The CDR3 protein is CASIATSGSTGELFF. DNA of the CDR3: TGTGCCAGCATCGCGACTAGCGGATCAACCGGGGAGCTGTTTTTT.

The chain uses TRBV10-3 and TRBJ1-4; 11 bases are a match to TRBD1. Losses at the gene ends were 8 bases for V and 8 bases for J; bases not matched to a gene: 4. From germline, CDR1 is ENHRY and CDR2 SYGVKD. The CDR3 is 13 amino acids. This chain's CDR3 is CAIGTGGEEKLFF. The CDR3 DNA reads TGTGCCATCGGGACAGGGGGTGAAGAAAAACTGTTTTTT.

This clone has more than one count but fewer than ten. The chain links TRBV6-5 to TRBJ2-5; D gene unclear. The V gene's germline CDR1 is MNHEY and CDR2 SVGAGI. The CDR3 is 14 amino acids. The germline V and J ends were trimmed by 5 bases and 4 bases, with 14 bases remaining between them. The CDR3 region has the DNA TGTGCCAGCAGTCCTCGTCCGGAGTCAGAGACCCAGTACTTC. It codes for CASSPRPESETQYF.

V gene TRBV27 combines with J gene TRBJ1-2; 10 bases are shared with TRBD1. The CDR3 has 15 amino acids. Trimming took 2 bases from V and 4 from J; bases not matched to a gene: 4. Germline CDR1 and CDR2: MNHEY and SMNVEV (reference sequence). In nucleotides, the CDR3 is TGTGCCAGCAGTTTACTGACAGGGGGCGTCTATGGCTACACCTTC. Translated: CASSLLTGGVYGYTF.

The chain's CDR3 is CASRQNLGNTIYF. CDR3 nucleotide sequence: TGCGCCAGCAGACAGAATCTCGGAAACACCATATATTTT. The chain couples TRBV5-1 to TRBJ1-3; D not resolved. The CDR3 is 13 amino acids. With 5 bases removed from V and 4 bases from J, the gap between germline ends came to 10 bases. Germline V CDR1 and CDR2: SGHRS, YFSETQ. Based on the CDR3 plus reference TRBV5-1 and TRBJ1-3, the full variable domain is KAGVTQTPRYLIKTRGQQVTLSCSPISGHRSVSWYQQTPGQGLQFLFEYFSETQRNKGNFPGRFSGRQFSNSRSEMNVSTLELGDSALYLCASRQNLGNTIYFGEGSWLTVV.

This chain joins TRBV5-1 and TRBJ1-4; no definite D call. Germline V CDR1 and CDR2: SGHRS, YFSETQ. The CDR3 totals 16 residues. Trimming took 0 bases from V and 0 from J, leaving 9 bases between them. CDR3 DNA: TGCGCCAGCAGCTTGGGGTCCCTTGCAACTAATGAAAAACTGTTTTTT. This translates into CASSLGSLATNEKLFF.

The V call is TRBV6-1, the J call TRBJ2-7, with 7 bases identical to TRBD2. This CDR3 has 14 amino acids. J was trimmed by 6 bases and V by 8 bases; bases with no gene match: 13. The germline gives CDR1 MNHNS, CDR2 SASEGT. CDR3 DNA sequence: TGTGCCAGCTGGGTCCGACTAGCAGACTTCGAGCAGTACTTC. This translates into CASWVRLADFEQYF.

The chain links TRBV12-5 to TRBJ2-1; perhaps TRBD1 as D (6 bases). V shed 1 base and J shed 6 bases, with 22 bases lying between them. The germline gives CDR1 LGHNT, CDR2 FRNRAP. The CDR3 sequence is 18 residues long. Written as DNA, the CDR3 is TGTGCTAGTGGTTTGGGAGATCATACAGGGATGAGGGGCAATGAGCAGTTCTTC. Translation: CASGLGDHTGMRGNEQFF.

The chain combines TRBV28 with TRBJ1-5, with a possible D match to TRBD1 (6 bases). Trimming cost V 7 bases and J 7 bases, with 17 bases left between them. The CDR3 consists of 14 residues. Germline CDR1 is MDHEN and CDR2 is SYDVKM. The CDR3 is CASTAKGGPQPQHF. The CDR3 nucleotides read TGTGCCAGCACGGCGAAAGGGGGGCCCCAGCCCCAGCATTTT.

This CDR3 reads CASSYFGQRNTEAFF. The CDR3 nucleotides read TGTGCCAGCAGTTACTTCGGACAGAGGAACACTGAAGCTTTCTTT. The gene calls are TRBV11-1 and TRBJ1-1; TRBD1 might be the D (6 bases). CDR1 is SGHAT and CDR2 is FQDESV in the germline V gene (reference sequence). The V end lost 6 bases, the J end lost 1 base, and 15 bases lay between the germline ends. The CDR3 loop spans 15 amino acids.

The chain combines TRBV5-1 with TRBJ2-4, with D tentatively TRBD1 or TRBD2 (5 bases each). Trimming took 0 bases from V and 3 from J, leaving 13 bases between them. The germline gives CDR1 SGHRS, CDR2 YFSETQ. The CDR3 is 16 amino acids. CDR3 nucleotide sequence: TGCGCCAGCAGCTTGGTCCCGGGGCCGGACAAAAACATTCAGTACTTC. Translated, it gives CASSLVPGPDKNIQYF.